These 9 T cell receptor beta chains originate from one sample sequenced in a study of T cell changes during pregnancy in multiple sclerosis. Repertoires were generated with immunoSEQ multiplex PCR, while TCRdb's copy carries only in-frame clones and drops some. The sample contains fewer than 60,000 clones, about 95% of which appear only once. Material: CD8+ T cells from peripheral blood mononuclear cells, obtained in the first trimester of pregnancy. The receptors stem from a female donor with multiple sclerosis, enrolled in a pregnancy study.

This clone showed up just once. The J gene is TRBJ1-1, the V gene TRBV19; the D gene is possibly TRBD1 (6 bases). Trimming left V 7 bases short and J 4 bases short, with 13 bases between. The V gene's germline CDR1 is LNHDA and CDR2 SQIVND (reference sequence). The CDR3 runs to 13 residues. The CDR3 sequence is CASNQGWATEAFF. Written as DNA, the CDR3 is TGTGCCAGTAATCAGGGGTGGGCCACTGAAGCTTTCTTT. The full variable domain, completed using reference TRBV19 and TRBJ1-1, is DGGITQSPKYLFRKEGQNVTLSCEQNLNHDAMYWYRQDPGQGLRLIYYSQIVNDFQKGDIAEGYSVSREKKESFPLTVTSAQKNPTAFYLCASNQGWATEAFFGQGTRLTVV.

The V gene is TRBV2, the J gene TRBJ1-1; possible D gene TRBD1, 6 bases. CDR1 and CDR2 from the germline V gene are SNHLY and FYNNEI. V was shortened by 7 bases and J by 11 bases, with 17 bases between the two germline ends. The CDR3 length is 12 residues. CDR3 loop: CASTIRGREAFF. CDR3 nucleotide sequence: TGTGCCAGCACAATCCGGGGGCGGGAGGCTTTCTTT.

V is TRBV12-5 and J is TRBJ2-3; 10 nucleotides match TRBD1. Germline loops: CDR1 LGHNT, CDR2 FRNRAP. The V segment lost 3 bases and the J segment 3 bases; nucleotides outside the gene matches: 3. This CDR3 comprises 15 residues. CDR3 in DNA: TGTGCTAGTGGTTTCGGGACAGGGGAAACAGATACGCAGTATTTT. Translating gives CASGFGTGETDTQYF.

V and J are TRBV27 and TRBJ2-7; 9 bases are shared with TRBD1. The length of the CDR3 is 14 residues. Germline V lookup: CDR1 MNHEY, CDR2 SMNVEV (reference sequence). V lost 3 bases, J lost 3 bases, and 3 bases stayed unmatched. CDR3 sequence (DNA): TGTGCCAGCAGTTTGAGGGACAGGGTCTACGAGCAGTACTTC. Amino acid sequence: CASSLRDRVYEQYF.

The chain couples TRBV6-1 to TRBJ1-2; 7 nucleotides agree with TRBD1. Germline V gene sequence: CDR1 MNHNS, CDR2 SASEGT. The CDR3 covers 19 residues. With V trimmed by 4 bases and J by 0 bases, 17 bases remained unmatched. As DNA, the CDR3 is TGTGCCAGCAGTGGACCCTACCCCCGGACAGGAAAAGCTAACTATGGCTACACCTTC. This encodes CASSGPYPRTGKANYGYTF.

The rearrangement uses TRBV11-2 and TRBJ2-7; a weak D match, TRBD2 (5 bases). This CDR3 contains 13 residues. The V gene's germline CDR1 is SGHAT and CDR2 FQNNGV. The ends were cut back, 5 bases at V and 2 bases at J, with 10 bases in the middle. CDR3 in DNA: TGTGCCAGCAGCGCAGGACTCACCTACGAGCAGTACTTC. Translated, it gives CASSAGLTYEQYF.

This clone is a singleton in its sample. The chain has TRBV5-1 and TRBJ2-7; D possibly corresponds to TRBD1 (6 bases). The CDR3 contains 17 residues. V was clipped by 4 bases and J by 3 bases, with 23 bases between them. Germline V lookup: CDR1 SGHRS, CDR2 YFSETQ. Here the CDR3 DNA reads TGCGCCAGCAGCGTGGGTGAGATGGGACACCTCTACTACGAGCAGTACTTC. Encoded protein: CASSVGEMGHLYYEQYF.

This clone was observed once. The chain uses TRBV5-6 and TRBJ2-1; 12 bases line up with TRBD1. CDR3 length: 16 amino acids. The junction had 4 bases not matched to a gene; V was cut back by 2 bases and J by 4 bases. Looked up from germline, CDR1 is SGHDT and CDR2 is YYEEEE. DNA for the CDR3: TGTGCCAGCAGCTTAGGGACAGGGGGCCCGTACAATGAGCAGTTCTTC. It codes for CASSLGTGGPYNEQFF.

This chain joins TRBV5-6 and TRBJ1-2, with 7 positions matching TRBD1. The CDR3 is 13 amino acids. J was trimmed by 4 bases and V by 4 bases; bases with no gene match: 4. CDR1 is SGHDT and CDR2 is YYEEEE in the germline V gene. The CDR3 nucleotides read TGTGCCAGCAGCCCTACAGGGGTCTATGGCTACACCTTC. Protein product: CASSPTGVYGYTF.